The clone carrying this T cell receptor beta chain was seen once. The antigen remains undetermined. This PCR relied on a set of 60 Vbeta primers and 13 Jbeta primers. Assay: immunoSEQ multiplex PCR; the TCRdb copy retains only in-frame clones and omits some. The profile covers tens of thousands of clones, with 75% to 80% appearing a single time and about 2.5% taken by the ten largest. The sample comes from a study of cytomegalovirus exposure and HLA in healthy donors. Study-wide findings and caveats: Overall, approximately 180 TCR beta chains were annotated as cytomegalovirus-associated. Accurate HLA-A and HLA-B prediction from TCR beta sequences was reported for most subjects. Per a prior analysis, the majority of TCR beta V segments were productive roughly 87% or roughly 30% of the time.

This receptor was obtained from a woman in her thirties or forties in good health and CMV-seropositive. Sequencing input: PBMCs.

This chain's CDR3 is CASSYQGAGEQYF. CDR3 nucleotide sequence: TGTGCCAGCAGCTACCAGGGGGCGGGGGAGCAGTACTTC. V usage is TRBV7-3 and J usage is TRBJ2-7, with TRBD1 matching 8 bases. CDR3 length: 13 amino acids. V shed 4 bases and J 7 bases; nucleotides not matched to a gene: 6. Germline V gives CDR1 SGHTA, CDR2 FQGTGA.